These 26 T cell receptor beta chains came from one sample sequenced in a study of T cell repertoires in cytomegalovirus infection. From the reads, TCRdb called clonotypes with MiXCR, one entry per CDR3 protein. The sample has hundreds of thousands of distinct CDR3 sequences; 35% are singletons. Sequenced material: PBMCs. The receptors stem from a human donor in good health (CMV status not recorded). Some clones in this sample may be carry-over from other donors' samples.

The chain joins TRBV4-2 to TRBJ2-1, with 10 bases identical to TRBD2. V dropped 1 base and J dropped 3; count of bases not matched to a gene: 12. The CDR3 has 19 amino acids. CDR1 and CDR2 from the germline V gene are LGHNA and YNFKEQ. The CDR3 DNA follows: TGTGCCAGCAGCCAAGTTCTAGGCTTAGCGGGGGGCCTCTACAATGAGCAGTTCTTC. Amino acid sequence: CASSQVLGLAGGLYNEQFF.

This clonotype was found once. No conserved phenylalanine or tryptophan is present at the end of the CDR3, so a read error is the likely explanation. The gene calls are TRBV19 and TRBJ2-1, with a weak D call TRBD2 (6 bases). The CDR3 is 15 residues long. Germline loops: CDR1 LNHDA, CDR2 SQIVND (reference sequence). Trimming took off 3 bases at V and 4 bases at J, with 13 bases between the two ends. The CDR3 region is CASSITGSRYNEQFL. DNA of the CDR3: TGTGCCAGTAGTATCACCGGGAGCCGTTACAATGAGCAGTTCTTA.

V gene TRBV12-3 or TRBV12-4 combines with J gene TRBJ2-5; D unclear. V dropped 2 bases and J dropped 7 bases, with 8 bases sitting between them. This CDR3 region has 12 residues. CDR3 loop: CASSLRNGTQYF. The CDR3 coding sequence is TGTGCCAGCAGTTTACGGAACGGGACCCAGTACTTC.

This clonotype was detected ten times or more. V gene TRBV7-3 combines with J gene TRBJ1-4; D call uncertain. The CDR3 contains 17 residues. Germline V gene sequence: CDR1 SGHTA, CDR2 FQGTGA. V lost 5 bases and J lost 2, with 18 bases in between. CDR3 residues: CASSLTPLRMTNEKLFF. In DNA, the CDR3 is TGTGCCAGCAGCCTCACCCCCCTCCGTATGACTAATGAAAAACTGTTTTTT.

This chain connects TRBV4-1 to TRBJ1-2, with TRBD1 matching over 7 bases. CDR1 is MGHRA, CDR2 YSYEKL, per germline. With V trimmed by 4 bases and J by 0 bases, 8 bases remained unmatched. CDR3 length: 16 residues. The CDR3 DNA sequence: TGCGCCAGCAGCCCAAGAAGGGACAGTACTAACTATGGCTACACCTTC. As protein: CASSPRRDSTNYGYTF.

This clonotype was observed a handful of times. This chain links TRBV29-1 with TRBJ2-1; the D gene is possibly TRBD2 (6 bases). Deletions cut 3 bases from V and 12 bases from J, with 12 bases between. Germline CDR1 and CDR2: SQVTM and ANQGSEA. There are 11 residues in the CDR3. CDR3 amino acids: CSVEEGWGQFF. CDR3 DNA sequence: TGCAGCGTTGAGGAGGGGTGGGGGCAGTTCTTC.

Many counts were recorded for this clonotype. The rearrangement joins TRBV7-6 to TRBJ2-1; D is undetermined. Germline V gene sequence: CDR1 SGHVS, CDR2 FNYEAQ. Trimming pared 1 base from V and 8 bases from J, leaving 9 bases between. The CDR3 is made up of 13 amino acids. The CDR3, as DNA: TGTGCCAGCAGCTTAGTACTAAAAGATGAGCAGTTCTTC. Protein sequence: CASSLVLKDEQFF. Full variable domain (remainder filled in from reference TRBV7-6 and TRBJ2-1): GAGVSQSPRYKVTKRGQDVALRCDPISGHVSLYWYRQALGQGPEFLTYFNYEAQQDKSGLPNDRFSAERPEGSISTLTIQRTEQRDSAMYRCASSLVLKDEQFFGPGTRLTVL.

This clonotype has a count of ten or more. The chain employs TRBV7-2 and TRBJ2-7; 8 bases agree with TRBD2. The V gene end was trimmed by 2 bases and the J gene end by 6 bases; junction bases not matched to a gene: 6. The CDR3 spans 14 residues. CDR1 is SGHTA and CDR2 is FQGNSA in the germline V gene. DNA for the CDR3: TGTGCCAGCAGCTTAATCGGGAGGGCCCTCGAGCAGTACTTC. Its protein is CASSLIGRALEQYF.

The rearrangement links TRBV25-1 to TRBJ2-2; D not certain. Germline CDR1 reads MGHDK; CDR2 reads SYGVNS. V dropped 6 bases and J dropped 1 base, with 9 bases sitting between them. The CDR3 totals 14 residues. The CDR3 reads CASRGLGNTGELFF. CDR3 coding DNA: TGTGCCAGCAGGGGCCTCGGGAACACCGGGGAGCTGTTTTTT.

V is TRBV5-5 and J is TRBJ1-5; 7 nucleotides align to TRBD1. CDR1 is SGHKS and CDR2 is YYEKEE in the germline V gene (reference sequence). V gave up 0 bases and J gave up 6 bases; unmatched junction bases: 3. This CDR3 has 14 amino acids. The CDR3 is CASSLVAGGQPQHF. Written as DNA, the CDR3 is TGTGCCAGCAGCTTGGTCGCAGGGGGTCAGCCCCAGCATTTT.

As regards this clonotype: The conserved closing phenylalanine or tryptophan is absent in this CDR3, likely reflecting a read error. The chain recombines TRBV6-2 or TRBV6-3 with TRBJ2-3; TRBD2 might be the D (5 bases). The CDR3 has 15 amino acids. Germline lookup yields CDR1 MNHEY and CDR2 SVGEGT. The CDR3 sequence is CASSTQQPSTETQYL. The CDR3 DNA follows: TGTGCCAGCAGCACTCAACAGCCTAGCACAGAGACGCAGTATTTG.

This clonotype was detected only a few times. This chain joins TRBV6-1 and TRBJ2-3; 13 nucleotides match TRBD2. The germline V gene has CDR1 MNHNS and CDR2 SASEGT. J gave up 1 base and V 6 bases, and 10 bases lay outside the gene matches. The CDR3 is 18 residues long. CDR3 in amino acids: CASRVLAGGIIRTDTQYF. CDR3 bases: TGTGCCAGCAGAGTACTAGCGGGGGGGATCATCCGCACAGATACGCAGTATTTT.

A word on this clonotype: Relative to the germline gene, one junction end is altered; a read error may explain this. This chain uses TRBV24-1 with TRBJ2-1; 8 nucleotides match TRBD2. The CDR3 has 14 residues. The germline V gene has CDR1 KGHDR and CDR2 SFDVKD. CDR3 coding DNA: TGTGCCGCCAGTGATTTGCGGGGGGCCAATGAGCAGTTCTTC. Translated: CAASDLRGANEQFF.

This chain joins TRBV28 and TRBJ2-5; possibly TRBD2 for D (6 bases). CDR1 is MDHEN and CDR2 is SYDVKM in the germline V gene. The CDR3 spans 15 residues. The germline V and J ends were trimmed by 5 bases and 3 bases, with 16 bases remaining between them. CDR3 amino acids: CASSPGSAKKETQYF. The CDR3 bases are TGTGCCAGCAGTCCCGGGAGCGCAAAAAAAGAGACCCAGTACTTC.

The V call is TRBV7-8, the J call TRBJ2-1; 11 bases agree with TRBD2. V was clipped by 0 bases and J by 4 bases; unmatched bases: 8. CDR3 length: 18 residues. In germline, CDR1 is SGHVS, CDR2 FQNEAQ. In DNA, the CDR3 is TGTGCCAGCAGCTTAGCGGCCAGACTAGCGGGACCATACAATGAGCAGTTCTTC. This translates into CASSLAARLAGPYNEQFF.

This clonotype came up a few times. The chain employs TRBV14 and TRBJ2-3; possible D gene TRBD2, 6 bases. Germline V CDR1 and CDR2: SGHDN, FVKESK. CDR3 length: 15 amino acids. The V end lost 4 bases, the J end lost 1 base, and 12 bases lay between the germline ends. CDR3 DNA: TGTGCCAGCAGCCTCGGGACTGCCGGCACAGATACGCAGTATTTT. Amino acids: CASSLGTAGTDTQYF.

Only a few counts were recorded for this clonotype. This chain uses TRBV7-2 with TRBJ2-7; TRBD1 aligns across 7 bases. Trimming took 5 bases from V and 4 from J; bases not matched to a gene: 11. The germline CDR1 and CDR2 sequences are SGHTA and FQGNSA. The CDR3 runs to 15 residues. In DNA, the CDR3 is TGTGCCAGCAGCCCTGGTCGGGACAGAGTTTACGAGCAGTACTTC. Its translation is CASSPGRDRVYEQYF.

The table lists this clonotype with a few counts. The chain couples TRBV15 to TRBJ1-1; possibly TRBD1 for D (5 bases). The V gene's germline CDR1 is LNHNV and CDR2 YYDKDF (reference sequence). The V gene lost 1 base and the J gene lost 4 bases, with 19 bases spanning the gap. This CDR3 contains 17 residues. CDR3 nucleotide sequence: TGTGCCACCAGCAGAGCCGGGACTCCTCAAAGGGGCACTGAAGCTTTCTTT. It codes for CATSRAGTPQRGTEAFF.

About this clonotype: It is likely a read error, because the conserved phenylalanine at the end of the CDR3 is missing. Because the CDR3's place on the DNA is in doubt, the DNA is left out and the CDR3 is given as listed by TCRdb. The chain uses TRBV27 and TRBJ1-5. The CDR3 extends over 13 residues, inclusive of both ends. CDR1 and CDR2 (germline): MNHEY, SMNVEV (reference sequence). The CDR3 here is CASSFESNQPHHS.

The chain couples TRBV6-5 to TRBJ1-5; D gene ambiguous. Germline V gene sequence: CDR1 MNHEY, CDR2 SVGAGI. Trimming took 0 bases from V and 9 from J, leaving 12 bases between them. The CDR3 length is 14 residues. This chain's CDR3 is CASSYSLGYGPQHF. The CDR3 nucleotides read TGTGCCAGCAGTTACTCGTTGGGTTATGGGCCCCAGCATTTT.

In regard to this clonotype: Without the conserved terminal phenylalanine or tryptophan, this CDR3 likely stems from a read error. The gene calls are TRBV18 and TRBJ2-6; 8 nucleotides match TRBD2. The V segment lost 0 bases and the J segment 1 base; nucleotides outside the gene matches: 5. The CDR3 extends over 18 amino acids. Germline V gene data show CDR1 as KGHSH and CDR2 as LQKENI. The CDR3 DNA reads TGTGCCAGCTCACCACCCGGCGGGAGGAGTTCTGGGGCCAACGTCCTGACTTTA. Its translation: CASSPPGGRSSGANVLTL.

This clonotype has only one observation. The rearrangement joins TRBV5-6 to TRBJ1-2, with TRBD1 identical over 8 bases. Germline CDR1 is SGHDT and CDR2 is YYEEEE. CDR3 length equals 15 residues. V lost 5 bases to trimming and J lost 2 bases; unmatched junction nucleotides: 8. Written as DNA, the CDR3 is TGTGCCAGCAGTTTTGCCAGGGGGCGAAACTATGGCTACACCTTC. This sequence encodes CASSFARGRNYGYTF.

This clonotype was seen ten or more times. The V gene is TRBV7-8, the J gene TRBJ2-3; 7 bases are shared with TRBD2. Trimming at V came to 1 base and at J to 4 bases, leaving 11 bases not matched to a gene. The length of the CDR3 is 17 residues. CDR1 is SGHVS, CDR2 FQNEAQ, per germline. As DNA, the CDR3 is TGTGCCAGCAGCTTAGGGGGACTATTTATGACTGCAGATACGCAGTATTTT. As protein: CASSLGGLFMTADTQYF. The whole variable domain, remainder taken from reference TRBV7-8 and TRBJ2-3, is GAGVSQSPRYKVAKRGQDVALRCDPISGHVSLFWYQQALGQGPEFLTYFQNEAQLDKSGLPSDRFFAERPEGSVSTLKIQRTQQEDSAVYLCASSLGGLFMTADTQYFGPGTRLTVL.

This clonotype was counted a few times. J is TRBJ1-4 and V is TRBV7-9, with D uncertain. The germline V and J ends were trimmed by 0 bases and 2 bases, with 10 bases remaining between them. This CDR3 is built from 16 residues. Germline loops: CDR1 SEHNR, CDR2 FQNEAQ (reference sequence). The CDR3 bases are TGTGCCAGCAGCTTAGCTCTGGGGTCCACTAATGAAAAACTGTTTTTT. It codes for CASSLALGSTNEKLFF.

A remark on this clonotype: A read error is possible here, since a much larger clone lies one base away. Since no conserved phenylalanine or tryptophan closes the CDR3, a read error is the likely cause. The chain recombines TRBV7-2 with TRBJ2-4, with unresolved D. The CDR3 has 13 residues. Trimming removed 4 bases at V and 4 bases at J, with 8 bases between. Germline V gene lookup returns CDR1 SGHTA and CDR2 FQGNSA. CDR3 DNA sequence: TGTGCCAGCAGCTCTGATTCGAAAAACATTCAGTACTTA. Translating gives CASSSDSKNIQYL.

This clonotype was counted ten times or more. The rearrangement joins TRBV7-2 to TRBJ2-1; a possible D gene is TRBD2 (6 bases). V lost 5 bases and J lost 10, with 24 bases in between. The CDR3 has 16 amino acids. The germline CDR1 and CDR2 sequences are SGHTA and FQGNSA. CDR3 bases: TGTGCCAGCAGCCCGTCCTCTAGCGCCAAAGGTAGGGAGCAGTTCTTC. Residues: CASSPSSSAKGREQFF.